This is a list of T cell receptor beta chains from one sample in a study of neoadjuvant anti-PD-1 for oral cavity cancer. The assay was immunoSEQ multiplex PCR, and TCRdb's table has in-frame clones only and misses some. The sample records over 65,000 clones, 86% being singletons. The material sequenced was PBMCs, taken after nivolumab (anti-PD-1) treatment. The origin of the receptors is a person aged 35-79 years with oral cavity squamous cell carcinoma. The conserved cysteine and the conserved F or W are not part of the CDR3 here. The order of the fields is V gene, CDR3 length, CDR3 protein.

v_call: TRBV27
cdr3_length: 11
cdr3_aa: ASSRDHAYEQY

v_call: TRBV5-4
cdr3_length: 11
cdr3_aa: ASSLVGGAEAF

v_call: TRBV30
cdr3_length: 13
cdr3_aa: AWSVTSENTGELF

v_call: TRBV18
cdr3_length: 12
cdr3_aa: ASHASGGQETQY

v_call: TRBV2
cdr3_length: 13
cdr3_aa: ASKDRGLSNQPQH

v_call: TRBV7-8
cdr3_length: 12
cdr3_aa: ASSRPGRGNEQF

v_call: TRBV6-1
cdr3_length: 11
cdr3_aa: ASSLQGMAEQY

v_call: TRBV6-4
cdr3_length: 12
cdr3_aa: ASSGERGLETQY

v_call: TRBV11-2
cdr3_length: 12
cdr3_aa: ASSLGGTLGTQY

v_call: TRBV6-1
cdr3_length: 12
cdr3_aa: ASSEGGVDYGYT

v_call: TRBV29-1
cdr3_length: 12
cdr3_aa: SVDRQERTDTQY

v_call: TRBV7-9
cdr3_length: 12
cdr3_aa: ASSHREVNTEAF

v_call: TRBV28
cdr3_length: 14
cdr3_aa: ASSTTRFRGSYEQY

v_call: TRBV4-1
cdr3_length: 14
cdr3_aa: ASSQAGGSNTGELF

v_call: TRBV2
cdr3_length: 11
cdr3_aa: ASRDREDQPQH

v_call: TRBV19
cdr3_length: 14
cdr3_aa: ASSIDSGRVRNEQF

v_call: TRBV6-1
cdr3_length: 15
cdr3_aa: ASSESWTALFNQPQH

v_call: TRBV10-1
cdr3_length: 11
cdr3_aa: ASSGRQLGELF

v_call: TRBV5-1
cdr3_length: 13
cdr3_aa: ASSLAANRGYEQY

v_call: TRBV27
cdr3_length: 13
cdr3_aa: ASSTYSGSGNEQF

v_call: TRBV5-5
cdr3_length: 12
cdr3_aa: ASSRGLAEETQY

v_call: TRBV6-1
cdr3_length: 9
cdr3_aa: AITVAGELF

v_call: TRBV11-2
cdr3_length: 16
cdr3_aa: ASSTLDPGREWFNEQF

v_call: TRBV23-1
cdr3_length: 12
cdr3_aa: ASSQSRTNYGYT

v_call: TRBV12-5
cdr3_length: 14
cdr3_aa: ASGFLQGALNTEAF

v_call: TRBV28
cdr3_length: 12
cdr3_aa: ASILAGDYYEQY

v_call: TRBV19
cdr3_length: 13
cdr3_aa: ASSIVPGGDYGYT